The table lists the clone carrying this T cell receptor (beta chain) with a count of one. No antigen is known for it. This sample's time point: baseline pretreatment blood. Treatment in this sample: 15 Gy SBRT to primary tumor, nephrectomy 4 weeks later. Serial blood draws occurred at baseline and 2 and 4 weeks post-SBRT. The data originate from a study of radiation and T cells in renal cell carcinoma. Findings and caveats of the study: In blood, top tumor clones expanded by 2 weeks, shrinking by 4.

The trim removed 1 base at V and 1 base at J, leaving 4 bases unmatched. The CDR3 has 17 amino acids. Germline CDR1 and CDR2: MGHDK and SYGVNS. Method: immunoSEQ multiplex PCR; TCRdb's copy keeps in-frame clones and lacks some. The repertoire has about 130,000 clones, about four fifths of them found once; the top ten carry around 3%. This rearrangement joins TRBV25-1 to TRBJ2-1, with 10 nucleotides matching TRBD2. This sequence originates from a woman aged 55-70 years with renal cell carcinoma. This specimen was blood, taken from a patient whose treatment included radiotherapy and nephrectomy. CDR3 DNA: TGTGCCAGCAGTGAATGGTCTAGCGGGGGATCCTACAATGAGCAGTTCTTC. It yields the protein CASSEWSSGGSYNEQFF.